A single sample is the source of the 26 T cell receptor beta chains below, sequenced in a study of T cells in Graves' hyperthyroidism and ophthalmopathy. From RNA transcripts, TCR beta CDR3 regions were amplified. First-round RT-PCR of the TCR CDR3 relied on the HTBI primer set. Via MiXCR, TCRdb re-called the multiplex PCR reads, giving one row per CDR3 protein. The profile covers roughly 330,000 distinct CDR3 sequences, with approximately 16% appearing a single time and around 34% taken by the ten largest. The sample consisted of blood. Receptor source: a man under 40 with Graves' hyperthyroidism.

This clonotype was detected a few times. The chain employs TRBV7-3 and TRBJ2-5; D unresolved. Germline values: CDR1 SGHTA, CDR2 FQGTGA. The CDR3 is 14 amino acids. V was trimmed by 1 base and J by 1 base, leaving 7 bases between them. The CDR3 DNA is TGTGCCAGCAGCTTAAAAGGCGGCCAAGAGACCCAGTACTTC. Its translation: CASSLKGGQETQYF.

In this sample, this clonotype turned up many times. This chain joins TRBV28 and TRBJ2-7; TRBD2 matches 8 bases. Germline V gives CDR1 MDHEN, CDR2 SYDVKM. The V and J ends lost 6 bases and 0 bases, in that order; junction bases with no gene match: 7. This CDR3 has 15 residues. CDR3 in DNA: TGTGCCAGCAGCCCGGGGGGGACTAGCTCCTACGAGCAGTACTTC. It translates to CASSPGGTSSYEQYF. Combining the CDR3 with reference TRBV28 and TRBJ2-7 gives the whole variable domain DVKVTQSSRYLVKRTGEKVFLECVQDMDHENMFWYRQDPGLGLRLIYFSYDVKMKEKGDIPEGYSVSREKKERFSLILESASTNQTSMYLCASSPGGTSSYEQYFGPGTRLTVT.

The sample holds many counts of this clonotype. This chain links TRBV6-1 with TRBJ1-5; 9 bases are shared with TRBD1. The CDR3 spans 16 residues. V lost 6 bases, J lost 0 bases, and 6 bases stayed unmatched. CDR1 MNHNS and CDR2 SASEGT come from the germline V gene. The CDR3 here is CASRPGQGYSNQPQHF. The CDR3, as DNA: TGTGCCAGCAGGCCGGGACAGGGATATAGCAATCAGCCCCAGCATTTT.

This clonotype was detected ten times or more. The chain links TRBV7-6 to TRBJ2-5; 8 nucleotides agree with TRBD2. The germline V gene has CDR1 SGHVS and CDR2 FNYEAQ. Unmatched junction bases numbered 11, after V lost 11 bases and J lost 0 bases. The CDR3 is 15 amino acids. The CDR3 bases are TGTGCCCGTGGGGGGGCTAGCGGGTACCAAGAGACCCAGTACTTC. As protein: CARGGASGYQETQYF.

This clonotype was counted many times. The genes are TRBV9 and TRBJ2-1, with TRBD2 matching 10 bases. The J segment lost 6 bases and the V segment lost 0 bases, leaving 6 bases of the junction unmatched. This CDR3 is 16 amino acids long. Germline loops: CDR1 SGDLS, CDR2 YYNGEE. In DNA, the CDR3 is TGTGCCAGCAGCGTAGTTCGCCTAGCGGGAGTCAATGAGCAGTTCTTC. This encodes CASSVVRLAGVNEQFF.

This clonotype was seen repeatedly, ten times or more. The V gene is TRBV3-1, the J gene TRBJ2-3; D gene uncertain. CDR1 and CDR2 (germline): LGHDT, YNNKEL (reference sequence). The CDR3 extends over 13 amino acids. Trimming took 0 bases from V and 3 from J, leaving 4 bases between them. CDR3 bases: TGTGCCAGCAGCCAAGAGGTTACAGATACGCAGTATTTT. It translates to CASSQEVTDTQYF.

This clonotype was observed a few times. The chain has TRBV7-9 and TRBJ2-3; the match to TRBD1 covers 7 bases. From germline, CDR1 is SEHNR and CDR2 FQNEAQ (reference sequence). CDR3 length: 14 amino acids. V trimming: 4 bases; J trimming: 8 bases; junction bases outside the gene matches: 9. The DNA of the CDR3 is TGTGCCAGCAGCTCATGGACAGGTTTTGGTACGCAGTATTTT. It is translated as CASSSWTGFGTQYF.

Only a few counts were recorded for this clonotype. V usage is TRBV7-3 and J usage is TRBJ1-1; no clear D gene. The germline V and J ends were trimmed by 2 bases and 4 bases, with 8 bases remaining between them. CDR3 length equals 13 residues. The V gene's germline CDR1 is SGHTA and CDR2 FQGTGA. This CDR3 is CASSLSEFTEAFF. Written as DNA, the CDR3 is TGTGCCAGCAGCTTATCTGAATTCACTGAAGCTTTCTTT.

This clonotype was counted at least ten times. The chain couples TRBV12-3 or TRBV12-4 to TRBJ1-2; no clear D gene. The germline V and J ends were trimmed by 3 bases and 0 bases, with 5 bases remaining between them. The CDR3 contains 13 residues. This CDR3 reads CASSFGANYGYTF. Written as DNA, the CDR3 is TGTGCCAGCAGTTTTGGTGCTAACTATGGCTACACCTTC.

This clonotype came up many times. The chain carries TRBV7-9 and TRBJ2-7; D unclear. Germline loops: CDR1 SEHNR, CDR2 FQNEAQ (reference sequence). There are 12 residues in the CDR3. The V end lost 2 bases, the J end lost 2 bases, and 4 bases lay between the germline ends. The CDR3 loop reads CASSLQAYEQYF. The CDR3, as DNA: TGTGCCAGCAGCTTACAGGCCTACGAGCAGTACTTC.

The sample holds many counts of this clonotype. This chain links TRBV9 with TRBJ2-3; D gene unclear. With 0 bases removed from V and 0 bases from J, the gap between germline ends came to 8 bases. CDR1 is SGDLS, CDR2 YYNGEE, per germline. This CDR3 region has 15 residues. The CDR3 loop reads CASSVDWYSTDTQYF. The CDR3 DNA is TGTGCCAGCAGCGTAGATTGGTATAGCACAGATACGCAGTATTTT.

This clonotype was seen a few times. A much larger clone lies a single base off, so this may be a read error. CDR3 loop: CAREGMAKNIQYF. As DNA, the CDR3 is TGTGCCAGGGAGGGAATGGCCAAAAACATTCAGTACTTC. The J gene is TRBJ2-4, the V gene TRBV30, with 7 bases that match TRBD2. Germline V CDR1 and CDR2: GTSNPN, SVGIG (reference sequence). The V and J ends lost 8 bases and 1 base, in that order; junction bases with no gene match: 5. The CDR3 runs 13 residues.

This clonotype was seen ten or more times. This chain links TRBV12-5 with TRBJ2-3; 7 nucleotides align to TRBD2. Germline CDR1 reads LGHNT; CDR2 reads FRNRAP. CDR3 length equals 15 residues. The V segment lost 7 bases and the J segment 1 base; nucleotides outside the gene matches: 8. The chain's CDR3 is CASAESGIRTDTQYF. The CDR3 DNA reads TGTGCTAGTGCTGAGAGCGGGATACGCACAGATACGCAGTATTTT.

This clonotype was recorded at least ten times. The chain links TRBV27 to TRBJ2-7; D is unclear. Germline lookup yields CDR1 MNHEY and CDR2 SMNVEV (reference sequence). The CDR3 runs 14 residues. V lost 0 bases and J lost 6, with 12 bases in between. This chain's CDR3 is CASSLSPALGEQYF. DNA of the CDR3: TGTGCCAGCAGTTTATCCCCGGCCCTGGGCGAGCAGTACTTC.

The chain joins TRBV20-1 to TRBJ1-6; no reliable D call. The V gene's germline CDR1 is DFQATT and CDR2 SNEGSKA (reference sequence). The CDR3 length is 12 residues. The V end lost 5 bases, the J end lost 7 bases, and 9 bases lay between the germline ends. This CDR3 is CSASGGNSPLHF. The CDR3 DNA follows: TGCAGTGCTTCGGGTGGAAATTCACCCCTCCACTTT.

This clonotype was seen at least ten times. V gene TRBV3-1 combines with J gene TRBJ2-2, with D unresolved. The germline V gene encodes CDR1 LGHDT and CDR2 YNNKEL (reference sequence). Trimming removed 0 bases at V and 7 bases at J, with 6 bases between. This CDR3 spans 13 amino acids. The CDR3 loop reads CASSQDPGGELFF. The CDR3 nucleotides are TGTGCCAGCAGCCAAGATCCGGGCGGGGAGCTGTTTTTT.

This clonotype was picked up a small number of times. CDR3 residues: CASSEPPRPTYEQYF. The CDR3 DNA reads as TGTGCCAGCAGTGAACCCCCCAGGCCCACCTACGAGCAGTACTTC. The chain recombines TRBV2 with TRBJ2-7; D ambiguous. Germline V gene data show CDR1 as SNHLY and CDR2 as FYNNEI. The CDR3 length is 15 residues. The V end was cut by 2 bases, the J end by 2 bases, with 13 bases between.

This clonotype appeared a few times. The chain joins TRBV20-1 to TRBJ2-7; weak D call: TRBD2 (5 bases). Germline loops: CDR1 DFQATT, CDR2 SNEGSKA (reference sequence). CDR3 size: 11 residues. Trimming removed 5 bases from V and 6 bases from J, with 11 bases in between. The CDR3 reads CSAPLVLEQYF. CDR3 DNA: TGCAGTGCTCCACTAGTTCTCGAGCAGTACTTC.

This clonotype has at least ten counts. J is TRBJ2-3 and V is TRBV10-2; D may match TRBD1 or TRBD2 (5 bases each). The CDR3 is made up of 13 amino acids. Per the germline V gene, CDR1 is WSHSY and CDR2 is SAAADI. The V gene lost 7 bases and the J gene lost 2 bases, with 10 bases spanning the gap. Here the CDR3 DNA reads TGCGCCAGCACTGGGGGACCCACAGATACGCAGTATTTT. Encoded protein: CASTGGPTDTQYF.

This clonotype was detected only a few times. The V call is TRBV7-9, the J call TRBJ2-5; 12 bases map to TRBD1. CDR1 is SEHNR and CDR2 is FQNEAQ in the germline V gene (reference sequence). The CDR3 is 15 residues long. V lost 5 bases and J lost 4; bases outside the gene matches: 5. In DNA, the CDR3 is TGTGCCAGCAGCCCCGGGACAGGGGGCTTAGAGACCCAGTACTTC. It specifies CASSPGTGGLETQYF.

The chain has TRBV20-1 and TRBJ2-3; D is unclear. The CDR3 has 9 residues. Germline CDR1 DFQATT, CDR2 SNEGSKA (reference sequence). CDR3 in amino acids: CRNGPKWYF. CDR3 bases: TGCAGGAATGGTCCGAAGTGGTATTTT.

The table lists this clonotype with many counts. The chain combines TRBV28 with TRBJ2-1; the match to TRBD2 covers 8 bases. Germline CDR1 reads MDHEN; CDR2 reads SYDVKM. This CDR3 has 13 residues. Trimming cost V 2 bases and J 14 bases; bases outside gene matches: 8. CDR3 sequence (DNA): TGTGCCAGCAGTTTACGCTGGACTAGCTTAGAGTTCTTC. The encoded protein is CASSLRWTSLEFF. Full variable domain (outside the CDR3, taken from reference TRBV28 and TRBJ2-1): DVKVTQSSRYLVKRTGEKVFLECVQDMDHENMFWYRQDPGLGLRLIYFSYDVKMKEKGDIPEGYSVSREKKERFSLILESASTNQTSMYLCASSLRWTSLEFFGPGTRLTVL.

This clonotype was seen at least ten times. The chain recombines TRBV20-1 with TRBJ2-5; D may match TRBD1 or TRBD2 (6 bases each). This CDR3 comprises 16 residues. V was shortened by 1 base and J by 7 bases, with 22 bases between the two germline ends. Per germline, CDR1 DFQATT and CDR2 SNEGSKA (reference sequence). The CDR3, as DNA: TGCAGTGCTAGAGGGCCGCAGGGACGAGGGGGGTGGACCCAGTACTTC. The encoded protein is CSARGPQGRGGWTQYF.

This clonotype was seen a few times. The chain uses TRBV5-1 and TRBJ1-6; a possible D gene is TRBD1 (5 bases). The CDR3 runs to 15 residues. The V end lost 0 bases, the J end lost 10 bases, and 14 bases lay between the germline ends. Germline V gene data show CDR1 as SGHRS and CDR2 as YFSETQ. The CDR3 sequence: CASSLVQGKGSPLHF. The CDR3 bases are TGCGCCAGCAGCTTGGTGCAGGGTAAGGGATCACCCCTCCACTTT.

This clonotype came up many times. This chain uses TRBV20-1 with TRBJ2-5; tentative D call: TRBD2 (6 bases). From germline, CDR1 is DFQATT and CDR2 SNEGSKA (reference sequence). The CDR3 is 14 residues long. The V end lost 1 base, the J end lost 1 base, and 10 bases lay between the germline ends. For the CDR3, the DNA is TGCAGTGCTAGAGCTTTCGGGGGCCAAGAGACCCAGTACTTC. Residues: CSARAFGGQETQYF.

This chain's CDR3 is CASSELVSGHLNYGYTF. In DNA form, the CDR3 reads TGTGCCAGCAGTGAACTAGTATCGGGACATCTGAACTATGGCTACACCTTC. V is TRBV6-1 and J is TRBJ1-2; TRBD1 is a possible D gene (6 bases). Between the trimmed V and J ends, which lost 2 bases and 2 bases, there was a span of 18 bases. The CDR3 runs 17 residues. Germline lookup yields CDR1 MNHNS and CDR2 SASEGT.